What follows describes a single T cell receptor (beta chain). This specimen belongs to a study of control samples from healthy donors and cancer patients. Only in-frame clones appear in the TCRdb table, and some are missing; sequencing was by immunoSEQ multiplex PCR. The data hold approximately 37,000 clones, with around nine tenths observed a single time. The CDR3 extends over 14 amino acids. Germline CDR1 and CDR2: SGHVS and FQNEAQ. Between the trimmed V and J ends, which lost 5 bases and 5 bases, there was a span of 15 bases. This receptor was identified in a woman aged 50 to 65 in good health. The sequencing input was blood. This rearrangement joins TRBV7-8 to TRBJ2-5, with D perhaps TRBD2 (5 bases). The CDR3 region has the DNA TGTGCCAGCAGCCGAGTGGACGGCGGGGAGACCCAGTACTTC. This translates into CASSRVDGGETQYF.